The 20 T cell receptor beta chains listed next were all sequenced from one sample in a study of T-cell reconstitution after alpha-beta-depleted transplantation in children. The TCRbeta library was prepared with unique molecular identifiers. TCRdb passed the PCR reads through MiXCR, listing each CDR3 protein once. The sample holds 800,000 to 1,000,000 distinct CDR3 sequences, about 30% seen once. The sequences come from PBMCs, mostly from graft donor cells, collected 360 days after TCRalphabeta/CD19-depleted stem cell transplant. All receptors derive from a boy younger than two who had a stem cell transplant for SCID, so the T cells may come from the graft donor.

A few counts support this clonotype. This sequence joins TRBV24-1 and TRBJ2-1, with 10 bases aligning to TRBD2. The CDR3 is 18 residues long. Per the germline V gene, CDR1 is KGHDR and CDR2 is SFDVKD. The V gene end was trimmed by 2 bases and the J gene end by 6 bases; junction bases not matched to a gene: 12. CDR3 region: CATSDSHRRLAGGNEQFF. As DNA, the CDR3 is TGTGCCACCAGTGATTCCCACCGCAGACTAGCGGGTGGCAATGAGCAGTTCTTC.

This clonotype was seen more than once but under ten times. V gene TRBV12-3 or TRBV12-4 combines with J gene TRBJ1-1; D ambiguous. This CDR3 is built from 15 residues. V dropped 6 bases and J dropped 1 base, with 15 bases sitting between them. The chain's CDR3 is CASSPRRDGNTEAFF. CDR3 bases: TGTGCCAGCAGCCCCAGGCGAGACGGGAACACTGAAGCTTTCTTT.

This clonotype was found many times. The chain combines TRBV5-1 with TRBJ2-1, with unresolved D. The V end was cut by 0 bases, the J end by 0 bases, with 10 bases between. The CDR3 runs to 16 residues. CDR1 and CDR2 from the germline V gene are SGHRS and YFSETQ. CDR3 residues: CASSLGFLSSYNEQFF. DNA for the CDR3: TGCGCCAGCAGCTTGGGCTTCTTGAGCTCCTACAATGAGCAGTTCTTC.

The genes are TRBV29-1 and TRBJ2-2; 7 positions match TRBD1. The germline V gene has CDR1 SQVTM and CDR2 ANQGSEA. This CDR3 is 17 amino acids long. V lost 7 bases to trimming and J lost 3 bases; unmatched junction nucleotides: 17. The CDR3, as DNA: TGCAGCGCCCGGACGGGCGACAGGGCCATTTACACCGGGGAGCTGTTTTTT. The encoded protein is CSARTGDRAIYTGELFF.

This clonotype was observed a handful of times. The J gene is TRBJ2-1, the V gene TRBV7-3, with D unclear. CDR3 length equals 14 residues. The germline CDR1 and CDR2 sequences are SGHTA and FQGTGA. V dropped 6 bases and J dropped 7 bases, with 16 bases sitting between them. The CDR3 DNA follows: TGTGCCAGCAGTCAAAGACTGGGGTATAATGAGCAGTTCTTC. Its translation is CASSQRLGYNEQFF.

The CDR3 loop reads CASSQPFRGGTEAFF. Written as DNA, the CDR3 is TGTGCCAGCAGCCAACCGTTCAGGGGCGGAACTGAAGCTTTCTTT. The chain employs TRBV3-1 and TRBJ1-1, with a tentative D call TRBD1 (6 bases). V gave up 2 bases and J gave up 5 bases, with 15 bases separating them. The CDR3 length is 15 residues. Per the germline V gene, CDR1 is LGHDT and CDR2 is YNNKEL (reference sequence).

This clonotype has only one observation. The chain is built from TRBV15 and TRBJ1-3; D unresolved. The CDR3 contains 15 residues. Germline V gene lookup returns CDR1 LNHNV and CDR2 YYDKDF (reference sequence). The germline V and J ends were trimmed by 0 bases and 3 bases, with 9 bases remaining between them. For the CDR3, the DNA is TGTGCCACCAGCAGAGATCCGGCATATGGAAACACCATATATTTT. Protein product: CATSRDPAYGNTIYF.

This clonotype has more than one count but fewer than ten. The CDR3 nucleotides are TGTGCCAGCAGCAGATCGGGTGTGGGAAATGAAAAACTGTTTTTT. Amino acids: CASSRSGVGNEKLFF. This sequence joins TRBV7-9 and TRBJ1-4; D is unresolved. The CDR3 is 15 residues long. From germline, CDR1 is SEHNR and CDR2 FQNEAQ (reference sequence). Trimming left V 5 bases short and J 5 bases short, with 15 bases between.

The chain carries TRBV5-1 and TRBJ2-2, with 7 bases matching TRBD1. The V segment lost 9 bases and the J segment 0 bases; nucleotides outside the gene matches: 5. This CDR3 is 14 amino acids long. Germline CDR1 and CDR2: SGHRS and YFSETQ. CDR3 in amino acids: CATSGQTNTGELFF. The CDR3 DNA reads as TGCGCCACATCGGGACAGACGAACACCGGGGAGCTGTTTTTT. Supplemented by reference TRBV5-1 and TRBJ2-2, the full variable domain reads KAGVTQTPRYLIKTRGQQVTLSCSPISGHRSVSWYQQTPGQGLQFLFEYFSETQRNKGNFPGRFSGRQFSNSRSEMNVSTLELGDSALYLCATSGQTNTGELFFGEGSRLTVL.

This clonotype was detected many times. The CDR3 DNA sequence: TGTGCCAGCAGCCAAGGGGGCGGGGGGGCCAGTCTCTACAATGAGCAGTTCTTC. Protein product: CASSQGGGGASLYNEQFF. This chain links TRBV3-1 with TRBJ2-1, with 9 bases identical to TRBD2. Trimming removed 1 base from V and 3 bases from J; junction bases left unmatched: 10. From germline, CDR1 is LGHDT and CDR2 YNNKEL (reference sequence). The CDR3 loop spans 18 amino acids.

In this sample, this clonotype turned up a few times. CDR3 nucleotide sequence: TGTGCCAGCAGTTTTAATCCGGGGCGGAAGGGGGAGCTGTTTTTT. Translating gives CASSFNPGRKGELFF. This chain connects TRBV12-3 or TRBV12-4 to TRBJ2-2, with D possibly being TRBD1 or TRBD2 (5 bases each). CDR3 length: 15 residues. Deletions cut 3 bases from V and 8 bases from J, with 16 bases between.

This clonotype turned up a few times. The chain uses TRBV5-1 and TRBJ1-2; a weak D match, TRBD1 (5 bases). Trimming took off 0 bases at V and 0 bases at J, with 15 bases between the two ends. This CDR3 region has 17 residues. The germline V gene has CDR1 SGHRS and CDR2 YFSETQ. The CDR3 loop is CASSLGPQGLANYGYTF. CDR3 sequence (DNA): TGCGCCAGCAGCTTGGGACCCCAGGGCTTAGCTAACTATGGCTACACCTTC.

The rearrangement joins TRBV20-1 to TRBJ2-1; the D is unclear. The germline V and J ends were trimmed by 6 bases and 5 bases, with 14 bases remaining between them. The CDR3 contains 13 residues. Per the germline V gene, CDR1 is DFQATT and CDR2 is SNEGSKA (reference sequence). The CDR3 here is CSAAAPTDNEQFF. CDR3 DNA: TGCAGTGCGGCAGCACCGACTGACAATGAGCAGTTCTTC.

This chain joins TRBV2 and TRBJ2-1; 9 bases fit TRBD1. The length of the CDR3 is 15 residues. Per the germline V gene, CDR1 is SNHLY and CDR2 is FYNNEI. Unmatched junction bases numbered 10, after V lost 6 bases and J lost 7 bases. CDR3 sequence reads: CASRTGQGRKNEQFF. The DNA of the CDR3 is TGTGCCAGCAGGACGGGACAGGGTCGAAAGAATGAGCAGTTCTTC. Based on the CDR3 plus reference TRBV2 and TRBJ2-1, the full variable domain is EPEVTQTPSHQVTQMGQEVILRCVPISNHLYFYWYRQILGQKVEFLVSFYNNEISEKSEIFDDQFSVERPDGSNFTLKIRSTKLEDSAMYFCASRTGQGRKNEQFFGPGTRLTVL.

The chain employs TRBV20-1 and TRBJ1-1; no clear D gene. The germline V and J ends were trimmed by 0 bases and 6 bases, with 8 bases remaining between them. Germline assignment: CDR1 DFQATT and CDR2 SNEGSKA (reference sequence). The CDR3 consists of 12 residues. CDR3 in amino acids: CSARDFWSEAFF. The CDR3 region has the DNA TGCAGTGCTAGAGATTTCTGGTCTGAAGCTTTCTTT.

As to this clonotype: Compared with germline, one end of the junction differs, possibly owing to a read error. The chain carries TRBV20-1 and TRBJ2-7; TRBD2 matches at 15 bases. CDR3 length: 16 amino acids. The germline V gene encodes CDR1 DFQATT and CDR2 SNEGSKA (reference sequence). Here the CDR3 reads CSARGLAGGPIYEQYF. The DNA for the CDR3 is TGCAGTGCAAGAGGACTAGCGGGGGGGCCCATCTACGAGCAGTACTTC.

The rearrangement links TRBV7-2 to TRBJ2-3; tentatively, D is TRBD2 (5 bases). The CDR3 contains 14 residues. The germline V gene encodes CDR1 SGHTA and CDR2 FQGNSA. The V and J ends lost 1 base and 6 bases respectively, with 11 bases between them. CDR3 DNA: TGTGCCAGCAGCTTAGGTGTAGCGAAGGATACGCAGTATTTT. It is translated as CASSLGVAKDTQYF.

The chain links TRBV7-2 to TRBJ1-5; no firm D call. The CDR3 is 16 amino acids. Germline V gene sequence: CDR1 SGHTA, CDR2 FQGNSA. The germline V and J ends were trimmed by 5 bases and 0 bases, with 14 bases remaining between them. The CDR3 here is CASSARAVNSNQPQHF. In DNA form, the CDR3 reads TGTGCCAGCAGCGCCCGGGCCGTCAATAGCAATCAGCCCCAGCATTTT.

The V call is TRBV4-3, the J call TRBJ1-2, with TRBD1 matching 7 bases. This CDR3 has 16 amino acids. J lost 7 bases, V lost 1 base, and 12 bases had no gene match. The germline V gene has CDR1 LGHNA and CDR2 YSLEER. CDR3 loop: CASSQVPGQRHLGYTF. CDR3 nucleotides: TGCGCCAGCAGCCAAGTCCCGGGACAGAGACACCTTGGCTACACCTTC.

In this sample, this clonotype turned up a few times. The rearrangement links TRBV27 to TRBJ1-5; 7 bases agree with TRBD1. The CDR3 is made up of 18 amino acids. CDR1 is MNHEY and CDR2 is SMNVEV in the germline V gene (reference sequence). The V and J ends lost 2 bases and 6 bases, in that order; junction bases with no gene match: 16. CDR3 residues: CASSLGIPGQWNFQPQHF. The CDR3 region has the DNA TGTGCCAGCAGTTTAGGTATTCCGGGACAGTGGAATTTTCAGCCCCAGCATTTT.